Here is one T cell receptor beta chain with its context. In the original analysis: Amplification with reference gene primers provided the estimates of nucleated cell counts. Repertoires were generated with immunoSEQ multiplex PCR, while TCRdb's copy carries only in-frame clones and drops some. V and J calls and clone size are as listed in that table; D and trimming were resolved from the DNA. The sample yields hundreds of thousands of clones, about 90% seen once. This record belongs to a study of blood T cell repertoires in COVID-19. Study at large: COVID-19 samples, acute and convalescent, were from the United States, Italy and Spain. T cells, B-cell-depleted T cells, or PBMCs provided the cDNA or gDNA that served as material.

Germline V gives CDR1 SEHNR, CDR2 FQNEAQ (reference sequence). This CDR3 comprises 15 residues. V was clipped by 8 bases and J by 1 base, with 12 bases between them. Sequencing was performed on peripheral blood. This clonotype was obtained from a woman between 18 and 29 years old who had recovered from COVID-19. The chain is built from TRBV7-9 and TRBJ2-6; maybe TRBD1 (5 bases). Here the CDR3 DNA reads TGTGCCAGCCAGTTTCCAGGGTCTGGGGCCAACGTCCTGACTTTC. It is translated as CASQFPGSGANVLTF.